This T cell receptor beta chain stems from a study of T cell repertoires in cytomegalovirus infection. Whole-study context: Indicated by public TCR beta signatures were CMV infection and matching HLA type.

TCRdb re-derived calls from the reads in MiXCR, one entry per CDR3 protein. This sample has some 390,000 distinct CDR3 sequences; around 18% occur once, and the top ten carry roughly 8.7%. This clonotype has only a few counts. The antigen is undetermined. Findings of the study overall: The study identified carriers of CMV plus the relevant HLA from cumulative public TCR beta family frequency.

CDR3 length: 15 amino acids. Germline V gives CDR1 SGHDT, CDR2 YYEEEE. V shed 4 bases and J 4 bases; nucleotides not matched to a gene: 5. The TCR comes from a human donor in good health (CMV status not recorded). Some clones in this sample may be carry-over from other donors' samples. J is TRBJ2-1 and V is TRBV5-6; 10 nucleotides align to TRBD2. The specimen sequenced was PBMCs. CDR3 protein: CASSGLAAIYNEQFF. CDR3 coding DNA: TGTGCCAGCAGCGGACTAGCGGCGATTTACAATGAGCAGTTCTTC.